The source of this TCR beta chain is a study of early T cells in non-severe SARS-CoV-2 infection. General study points: Comparison of clonotypes with VDJdb favored anti-spike CD8 responses while missing private and CD4 specificities.

This CDR3 region has 15 residues. Germline CDR1 is LGHDT and CDR2 is YNNKEL (reference sequence). Between the trimmed V and J ends, which lost 0 bases and 5 bases, there was a span of 12 bases. This clonotype was counted at least ten times. The antigen is unknown. TCRdb re-called the 5' RACE reads with MiXCR, one entry per CDR3 protein. The sample records under 95,000 distinct CDR3 sequences, around 12% being singletons. Sequencing was done on a sample of whole blood. The chain uses TRBV3-1 and TRBJ2-3, with D perhaps TRBD2 (5 bases). The TCR originated in an adult who was a healthcare worker with PCR-confirmed SARS-CoV-2 infection or an uninfected control (not recorded which). In DNA form, the CDR3 reads TGTGCCAGCAGCCAAGATTGGGGTGGAGGAGATACGCAGTATTTT. This codes for CASSQDWGGGDTQYF.